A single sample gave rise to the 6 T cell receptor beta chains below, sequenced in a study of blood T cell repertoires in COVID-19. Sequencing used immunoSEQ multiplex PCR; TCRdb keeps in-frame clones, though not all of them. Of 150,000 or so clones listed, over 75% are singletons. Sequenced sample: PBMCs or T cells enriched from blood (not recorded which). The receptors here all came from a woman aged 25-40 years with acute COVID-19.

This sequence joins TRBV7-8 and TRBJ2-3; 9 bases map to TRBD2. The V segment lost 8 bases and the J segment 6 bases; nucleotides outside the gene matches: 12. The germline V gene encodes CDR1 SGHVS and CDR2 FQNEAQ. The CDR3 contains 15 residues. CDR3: CASLSSSGSFDTQYF. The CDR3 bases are TGTGCCAGCCTTTCGAGTAGCGGGAGTTTTGATACGCAGTATTTT.

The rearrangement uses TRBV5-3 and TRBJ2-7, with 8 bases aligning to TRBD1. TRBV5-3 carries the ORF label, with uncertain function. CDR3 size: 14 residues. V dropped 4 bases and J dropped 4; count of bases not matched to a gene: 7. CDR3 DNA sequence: TGTGCCAGAAGCCGTCGGACAGGGAATTACGAGCAGTACTTC. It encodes CARSRRTGNYEQYF.

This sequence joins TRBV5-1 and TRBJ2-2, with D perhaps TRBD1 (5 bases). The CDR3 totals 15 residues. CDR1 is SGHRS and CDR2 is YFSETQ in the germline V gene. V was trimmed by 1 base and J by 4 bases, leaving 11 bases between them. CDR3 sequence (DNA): TGCGCCAGCAGCTTGACAACAGGAACCACCGGGGAGCTGTTTTTT. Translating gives CASSLTTGTTGELFF. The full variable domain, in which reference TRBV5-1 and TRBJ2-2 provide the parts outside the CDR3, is KAGVTQTPRYLIKTRGQQVTLSCSPISGHRSVSWYQQTPGQGLQFLFEYFSETQRNKGNFPGRFSGRQFSNSRSEMNVSTLELGDSALYLCASSLTTGTTGELFFGEGSRLTVL.

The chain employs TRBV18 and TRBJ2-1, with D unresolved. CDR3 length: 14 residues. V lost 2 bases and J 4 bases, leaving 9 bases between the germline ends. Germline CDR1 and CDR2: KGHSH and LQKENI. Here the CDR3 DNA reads TGTGCCAGCTCACCAAAAGTAGCTTACAATGAGCAGTTCTTC. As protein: CASSPKVAYNEQFF.

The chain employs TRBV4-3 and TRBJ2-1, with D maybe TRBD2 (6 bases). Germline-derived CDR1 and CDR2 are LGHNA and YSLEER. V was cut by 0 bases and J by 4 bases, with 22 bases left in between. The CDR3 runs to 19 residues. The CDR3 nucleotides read TGCGCCAGCAGCCAAGATAGGTTTGATTCCTTTCGGGGGTACAATGAGCAGTTCTTC. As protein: CASSQDRFDSFRGYNEQFF.

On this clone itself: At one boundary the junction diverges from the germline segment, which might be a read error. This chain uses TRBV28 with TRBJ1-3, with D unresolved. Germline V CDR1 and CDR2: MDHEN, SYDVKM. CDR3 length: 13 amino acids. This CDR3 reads CASSPNSRNTIYF. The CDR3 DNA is TGTGCCAGCAGTCCTAACTCTAGAAACACCATATATTTT. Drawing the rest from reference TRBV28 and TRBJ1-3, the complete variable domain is DVKVTQSSRYLVKRTGEKVFLECVQDMDHENMFWYRQDPGLGLRLIYFSYDVKMKEKGDIPEGYSVSREKKERFSLILESASTNQTSMYLCASSPNSRNTIYFGEGSWLTVV.